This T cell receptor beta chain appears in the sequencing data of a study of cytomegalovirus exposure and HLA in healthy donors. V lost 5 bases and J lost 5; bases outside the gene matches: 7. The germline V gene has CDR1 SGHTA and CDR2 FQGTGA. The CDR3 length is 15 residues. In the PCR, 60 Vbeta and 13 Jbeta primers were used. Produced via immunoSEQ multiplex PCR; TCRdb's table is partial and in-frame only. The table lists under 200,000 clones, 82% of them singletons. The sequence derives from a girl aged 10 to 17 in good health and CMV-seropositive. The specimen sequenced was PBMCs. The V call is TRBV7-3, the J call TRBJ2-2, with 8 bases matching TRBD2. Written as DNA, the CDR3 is TGTGCCAGCAGCCCCCGGGGACTAGTGACCGGGGAGCTGTTTTTT. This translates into CASSPRGLVTGELFF.